These 11 T cell receptor beta chains share one sample of origin, sequenced in a study of cytomegalovirus exposure and HLA in healthy donors. The PCR had 60 Vbeta and 13 Jbeta primers. Repertoires were generated with immunoSEQ multiplex PCR, while TCRdb's copy carries only in-frame clones and drops some. The sample lists about 160,000 clones, 60% to 80% occurring once. The specimen was PBMCs. These receptors all come from a male donor in good health and CMV-seronegative.

The V gene is TRBV6-5, the J gene TRBJ1-6; no clear D gene. V was pared by 0 bases and J by 12 bases, with 15 bases between. The CDR3 has 15 amino acids. Looked up from germline, CDR1 is MNHEY and CDR2 is SVGAGI. Written as DNA, the CDR3 is TGTGCCAGCAGTTACTCGAGGCAGCGGATGGGACCCCTCCACTTT. Translation gives CASSYSRQRMGPLHF.

This clone appeared a single time. The V and J genes are TRBV27 and TRBJ2-3, with 7 nucleotides matching TRBD2. CDR1 and CDR2 from the germline V gene are MNHEY and SMNVEV (reference sequence). This CDR3 has 16 residues. The junction had 13 bases not matched to a gene; V was cut back by 6 bases and J by 4 bases. CDR3: CASSRSIREGADTQYF. The CDR3 DNA reads as TGTGCCAGCAGCCGCTCTATAAGGGAGGGAGCAGATACGCAGTATTTT.

This rearrangement joins TRBV5-6 to TRBJ1-2, with D possibly TRBD1 on 6 matching bases. V lost 1 base and J 2 bases, leaving 18 bases between the germline ends. Germline V gives CDR1 SGHDT, CDR2 YYEEEE. This CDR3 comprises 17 residues. Here the CDR3 DNA reads TGTGCCAGCAGCTTGCTTAGCGGGGGGCAGTGGAACTATGGCTACACCTTC. Amino acids: CASSLLSGGQWNYGYTF.

V usage is TRBV19 and J usage is TRBJ2-5; TRBD1 is a possible D gene (5 bases). Germline lookup yields CDR1 LNHDA and CDR2 SQIVND (reference sequence). The length of the CDR3 is 14 residues. Trimming took off 1 base at V and 5 bases at J, with 11 bases between the two ends. The CDR3 here is CASSIGGSWETQYF. For the CDR3, the DNA is TGTGCCAGTAGTATAGGGGGCAGCTGGGAGACCCAGTACTTC.

This sequence joins TRBV5-1 and TRBJ2-7, with 10 bases that match TRBD1. The CDR3 is 17 residues long. The germline V gene encodes CDR1 SGHRS and CDR2 YFSETQ. J lost 0 bases, V lost 3 bases, and 9 bases had no gene match. CDR3 DNA: TGCGCCAGCAGCTCCGTTGGACAGGGGGTTTACTCCTACGAGCAGTACTTC. Translation gives CASSSVGQGVYSYEQYF.

The chain has TRBV7-8 and TRBJ2-3, with a tentative D call TRBD1 (6 bases). Trimming stripped 7 bases from V and 3 bases from J, with 14 bases between. This CDR3 is 14 amino acids long. Germline V gene sequence: CDR1 SGHVS, CDR2 FQNEAQ. CDR3 sequence reads: CASTLDQGTDTQYF. CDR3 coding DNA: TGTGCCAGCACCCTAGATCAGGGGACAGATACGCAGTATTTT.

The rearrangement joins TRBV5-5 to TRBJ1-2; 8 bases agree with TRBD1. J was trimmed by 1 base and V by 6 bases; bases with no gene match: 11. The CDR3 length is 16 residues. Germline CDR1 and CDR2: SGHKS and YYEKEE (reference sequence). As DNA, the CDR3 is TGTGCCAGCACCCCGATTTGGACAGGGTATAACTATGGCTACACCTTC. Protein product: CASTPIWTGYNYGYTF.

V and J are TRBV29-1 and TRBJ2-3; TRBD1 matches 9 bases. Trimming at V came to 4 bases and at J to 6 bases, leaving 8 bases not matched to a gene. Germline assignment: CDR1 SQVTM and CDR2 ANQGSEA. The CDR3 extends over 14 amino acids. The CDR3 DNA reads TGCAGCGTTGTGGACAGGGGCCCACCGGATACGCAGTATTTT. Translated, it gives CSVVDRGPPDTQYF.

This chain joins TRBV5-1 and TRBJ2-3; 9 bases agree with TRBD2. Unmatched junction bases numbered 7, after V lost 7 bases and J lost 4 bases. This CDR3 contains 14 residues. Germline loops: CDR1 SGHRS, CDR2 YFSETQ. CDR3 protein: CASGGTSFSDTQYF. In DNA form, the CDR3 reads TGCGCCAGCGGAGGGACTAGCTTTTCAGATACGCAGTATTTT.

V is TRBV5-6 and J is TRBJ2-3; 8 bases line up with TRBD1. CDR1 SGHDT and CDR2 YYEEEE come from the germline V gene. The trim removed 5 bases at V and 0 bases at J, leaving 11 bases unmatched. This CDR3 has 17 residues. The DNA for the CDR3 is TGTGCCAGCAGTTGCCTCGAGACAGGGGTCAGCACAGATACGCAGTATTTT. As protein: CASSCLETGVSTDTQYF.

This chain joins TRBV6-5 and TRBJ1-3, with 8 bases lining up with TRBD1. Germline V gene lookup returns CDR1 MNHEY and CDR2 SVGAGI. This CDR3 has 15 residues. After removal of 7 bases from V and 2 bases from J, the junction contained 7 bases not matched to a gene. CDR3 amino acids: CASTLRTGTGNTIYF. CDR3 bases: TGTGCCAGCACCCTACGGACAGGGACTGGAAACACCATATATTTT.